The clone carrying this T cell receptor (beta chain) was observed a few times. As yet, its antigen is unknown. This specimen comes from a study of cytomegalovirus exposure and HLA in healthy donors. Study-level points and caveats: In a later analysis, around 18,000 TCR beta sequences were associated with HLA alleles at 0.05 false discovery rate. Later work found most CMV-associated TCR beta chains apparently HLA-restricted. In a later analysis, TCR beta V- and J-gene trimming showed a link to a missense DCLRE1C variant. It was taken for granted in presence/absence analyses that sequencing depth across donors was roughly uniform.

Germline CDR1 reads SNHLY; CDR2 reads FYNNEI. J gave up 4 bases and V 5 bases, and 8 bases lay outside the gene matches. The CDR3 has 16 amino acids. PCR was performed using 60 Vbeta and 13 Jbeta primers. Data came from immunoSEQ multiplex PCR; TCRdb stores just in-frame clones and leaves some out. The table shows some 130,000 clones, with about four fifths occurring only once. This receptor was identified in a male donor in good health and CMV-seronegative. The J gene is TRBJ1-6, the V gene TRBV2; TRBD1 agrees at 7 bases. Material: PBMCs. The CDR3, as DNA: TGTGCCAGCAGTCGAGGACAGGCCGGGTATAATTCACCCCTCCACTTT. Its translation: CASSRGQAGYNSPLHF. The full variable domain, rest sourced from reference TRBV2 and TRBJ1-6, is EPEVTQTPSHQVTQMGQEVILRCVPISNHLYFYWYRQILGQKVEFLVSFYNNEISEKSEIFDDQFSVERPDGSNFTLKIRSTKLEDSAMYFCASSRGQAGYNSPLHFGNGTRLTVT.